The text below deals with one T cell receptor beta chain. Germline CDR1 is MNHNS and CDR2 is SASEGT. Trimming left V 8 bases short and J 2 bases short, with 16 bases between. This CDR3 region has 15 residues. The authors obtained PBMCs from roughly 10 ml of fresh peripheral blood. The sample originates from a study of T cells in Graves' hyperthyroidism and ophthalmopathy. From RNA transcripts, TCR beta CDR3 regions were amplified. A first-round RT-PCR of the TCR CDR3 used the HTBI primer set. TCRdb itself ran the multiplex PCR reads through MiXCR, one entry per CDR3 protein. This table has 490,000 or so distinct CDR3 sequences, about 16% appearing once.

What was sequenced was blood. This chain connects TRBV6-1 to TRBJ1-5; D may be TRBD1 (6 bases). The source is a woman in her twenties or thirties with Graves' ophthalmopathy. The CDR3 nucleotides read TGTGCCAGCCTACACTCGTCAGGGGGCAATCAGCCCCAGCATTTT. This codes for CASLHSSGGNQPQHF.